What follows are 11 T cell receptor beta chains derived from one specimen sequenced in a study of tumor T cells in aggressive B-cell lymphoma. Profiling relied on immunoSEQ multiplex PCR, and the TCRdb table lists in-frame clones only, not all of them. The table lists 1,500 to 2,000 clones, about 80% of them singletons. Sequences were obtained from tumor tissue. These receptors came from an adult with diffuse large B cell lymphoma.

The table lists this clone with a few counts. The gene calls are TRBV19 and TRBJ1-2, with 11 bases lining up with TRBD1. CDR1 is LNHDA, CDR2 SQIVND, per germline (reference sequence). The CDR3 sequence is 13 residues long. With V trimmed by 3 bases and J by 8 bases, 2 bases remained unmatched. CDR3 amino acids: CASSIGTGGGYTF. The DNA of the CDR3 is TGTGCCAGTAGTATCGGGACAGGGGGGGGCTACACCTTC.

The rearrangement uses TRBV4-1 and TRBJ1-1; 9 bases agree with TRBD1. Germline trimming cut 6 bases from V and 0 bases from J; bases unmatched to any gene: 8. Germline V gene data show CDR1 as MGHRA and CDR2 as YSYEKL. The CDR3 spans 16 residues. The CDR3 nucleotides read TGCGCCAGCAGTTCGAACAGGGGGCTCGTGAACACTGAAGCTTTCTTT. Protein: CASSSNRGLVNTEAFF.

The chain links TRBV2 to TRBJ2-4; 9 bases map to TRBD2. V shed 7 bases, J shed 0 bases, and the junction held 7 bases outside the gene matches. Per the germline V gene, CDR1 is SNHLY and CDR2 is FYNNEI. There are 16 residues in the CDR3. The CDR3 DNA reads TGTGCCAGCACCGGGGGACTAGCAGTAGCCAAAAACATTCAGTACTTC. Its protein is CASTGGLAVAKNIQYF. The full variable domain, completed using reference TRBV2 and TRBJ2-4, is EPEVTQTPSHQVTQMGQEVILRCVPISNHLYFYWYRQILGQKVEFLVSFYNNEISEKSEIFDDQFSVERPDGSNFTLKIRSTKLEDSAMYFCASTGGLAVAKNIQYFGAGTRLSVL.

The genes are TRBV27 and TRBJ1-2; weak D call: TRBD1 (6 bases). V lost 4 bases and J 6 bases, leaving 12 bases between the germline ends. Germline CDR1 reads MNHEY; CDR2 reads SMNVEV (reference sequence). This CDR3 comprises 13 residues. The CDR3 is CASSSTGTDGYTF. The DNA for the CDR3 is TGTGCCAGCAGTTCTACAGGGACGGATGGCTACACCTTC.

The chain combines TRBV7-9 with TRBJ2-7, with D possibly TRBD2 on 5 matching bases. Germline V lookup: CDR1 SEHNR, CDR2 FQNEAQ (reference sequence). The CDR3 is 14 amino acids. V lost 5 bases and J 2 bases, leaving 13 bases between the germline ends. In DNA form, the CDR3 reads TGTGCCAGCAGCCAAGACTACTCAACCTACGAGCAGTACTTC. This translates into CASSQDYSTYEQYF.

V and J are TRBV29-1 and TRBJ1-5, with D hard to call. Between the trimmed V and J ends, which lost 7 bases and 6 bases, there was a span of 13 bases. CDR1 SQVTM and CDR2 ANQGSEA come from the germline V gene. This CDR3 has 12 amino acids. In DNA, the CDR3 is TGCAGCGCCACCGAGGGCTCTCAGCCCCAGCATTTT. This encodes CSATEGSQPQHF. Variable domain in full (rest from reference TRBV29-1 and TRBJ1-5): SAVISQKPSRDICQRGTSLTIQCQVDSQVTMMFWYRQQPGQSLTLIATANQGSEATYESGFVIDKFPISRPNLTFSTLTVSNMSPEDSSIYLCSATEGSQPQHFGDGTRLSIL.

The CDR3 reads CASSLANRGWETQYF. CDR3 nucleotide sequence: TGTGCCAGCAGCTTAGCGAACAGGGGTTGGGAGACCCAGTACTTC. V is TRBV7-2 and J is TRBJ2-5, with 7 bases fitting TRBD1. Looked up from germline, CDR1 is SGHTA and CDR2 is FQGNSA. CDR3 length equals 15 residues. V shed 0 bases and J 5 bases; nucleotides not matched to a gene: 6.

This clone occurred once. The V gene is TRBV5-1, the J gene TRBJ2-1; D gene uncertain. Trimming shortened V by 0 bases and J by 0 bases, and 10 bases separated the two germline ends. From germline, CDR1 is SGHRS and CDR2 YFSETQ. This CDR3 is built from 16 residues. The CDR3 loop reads CASSLGSLSSYNEQFF. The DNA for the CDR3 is TGCGCCAGCAGCTTGGGTTCTCTGAGCTCCTACAATGAGCAGTTCTTC.

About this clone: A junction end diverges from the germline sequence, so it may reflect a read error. The CDR3 region has the DNA TGCGCCGGCAGTGAGTCCTCAGGGTGGGAAGAGCAGTACTTC. It codes for CAGSESSGWEEQYF. The chain links TRBV10-1 to TRBJ2-7, with D maybe TRBD1 (5 bases). This CDR3 has 14 residues. Germline V lookup: CDR1 WNHNN, CDR2 SYGVQD (reference sequence).

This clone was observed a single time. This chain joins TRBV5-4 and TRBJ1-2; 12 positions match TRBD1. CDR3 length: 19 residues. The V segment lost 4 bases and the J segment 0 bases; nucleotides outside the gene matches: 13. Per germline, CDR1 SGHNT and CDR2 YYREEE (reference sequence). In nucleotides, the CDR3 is TGTGCCAGCAGCCCTTTAGGGACAGGGGGCGAAGATTCTAACTATGGCTACACCTTC. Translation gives CASSPLGTGGEDSNYGYTF.

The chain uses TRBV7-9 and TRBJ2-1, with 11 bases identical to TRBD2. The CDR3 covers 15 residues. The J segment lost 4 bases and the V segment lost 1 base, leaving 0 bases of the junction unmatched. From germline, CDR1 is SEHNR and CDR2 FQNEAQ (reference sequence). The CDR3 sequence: CASSLGLAGYNEQFF. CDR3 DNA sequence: TGTGCCAGCAGCTTAGGACTAGCGGGATACAATGAGCAGTTCTTC.